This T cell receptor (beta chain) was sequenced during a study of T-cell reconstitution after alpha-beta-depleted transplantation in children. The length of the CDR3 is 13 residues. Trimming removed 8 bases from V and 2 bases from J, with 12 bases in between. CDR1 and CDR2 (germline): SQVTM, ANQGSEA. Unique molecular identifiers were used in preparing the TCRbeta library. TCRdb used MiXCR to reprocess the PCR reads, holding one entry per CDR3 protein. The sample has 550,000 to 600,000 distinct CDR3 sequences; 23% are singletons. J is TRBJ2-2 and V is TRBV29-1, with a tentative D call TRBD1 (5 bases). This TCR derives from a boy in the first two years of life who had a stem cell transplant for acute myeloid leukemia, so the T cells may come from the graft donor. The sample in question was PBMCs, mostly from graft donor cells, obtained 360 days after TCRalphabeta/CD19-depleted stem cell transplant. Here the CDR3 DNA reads TGCAGCTTACGTCAGGGCAACACCGGGGAGCTGTTTTTT. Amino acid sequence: CSLRQGNTGELFF.